A single sample gave rise to the 29 T cell receptor beta chains below, sequenced in a study of shared clonotypes between healthy human individuals. Produced via immunoSEQ multiplex PCR; TCRdb's table is partial and in-frame only. The data contain about 510,000 clones, approximately 79% of them singletons. Input material: PBMCs. These receptors were taken from a woman aged 40 to 50 in good health. Some clones in this sample may be carry-over from other donors' samples.

This rearrangement joins TRBV5-6 to TRBJ1-2; D unresolved. V was trimmed by 4 bases and J by 4 bases, leaving 11 bases between them. Germline CDR1 and CDR2: SGHDT and YYEEEE. The CDR3 has 13 amino acids. CDR3 sequence (DNA): TGTGCCAGCAGCCCTGGGGTTGTCTATGGCTACACCTTC. Protein sequence: CASSPGVVYGYTF.

The chain joins TRBV7-3 to TRBJ2-7; no clear D gene. This CDR3 is built from 15 residues. Germline CDR1 reads SGHTA; CDR2 reads FQGTGA. Trimming removed 1 base at V and 3 bases at J, with 13 bases between. CDR3 nucleotide sequence: TGTGCCAGCAGCTTAAGAGTAGGGCACCTCTACGAGCAGTACTTC. As protein: CASSLRVGHLYEQYF.

J is TRBJ2-7 and V is TRBV27; TRBD2 agrees at 8 bases. In germline, CDR1 is MNHEY, CDR2 SMNVEV (reference sequence). This CDR3 has 14 amino acids. V shed 7 bases, J shed 5 bases, and the junction held 10 bases outside the gene matches. The CDR3 coding sequence is TGTGCCAGCAATATAGCGGGATCAGGCCACGAGCAGTACTTC. It translates to CASNIAGSGHEQYF.

This clone turned up a few times. Distinct nucleotide sequences in the sample also encode this CDR3. The chain is built from TRBV28 and TRBJ1-1; D possibly corresponds to TRBD1 (5 bases). The CDR3 covers 12 residues. V was cut by 7 bases and J by 1 base, with 7 bases left in between. Germline V lookup: CDR1 MDHEN, CDR2 SYDVKM. CDR3 nucleotides: TGTGCCAGCAAGGGACCGAACACTGAAGCTTTCTTT. It yields the protein CASKGPNTEAFF.

The chain is built from TRBV6-1 and TRBJ1-3; D ambiguous. Germline values: CDR1 MNHNS, CDR2 SASEGT. This CDR3 region has 16 residues. V was cut by 2 bases and J by 4 bases, with 15 bases left in between. The CDR3 DNA reads as TGTGCCAGCAGTGAAAGTACGGTGGGTGCGGGAAACACCATATATTTT. It encodes CASSESTVGAGNTIYF.

The chain recombines TRBV10-3 with TRBJ2-5, with 7 positions matching TRBD1. TRBJ2-7 explains the end of the DNA better; the J call may be wrong. The CDR3 runs 13 residues. Germline-derived CDR1 and CDR2 are ENHRY and SYGVKD. The CDR3 reads CAIMARGSDEQYF. The CDR3 coding sequence is TGTGCCATCATGGCCAGGGGGAGCGACGAGCAGTACTTC.

This chain uses TRBV11-2 with TRBJ2-7; 7 bases agree with TRBD2. V trimming: 3 bases; J trimming: 2 bases; junction bases outside the gene matches: 13. This CDR3 comprises 17 residues. The germline V gene has CDR1 SGHAT and CDR2 FQNNGV. The CDR3 loop is CASSLGGVGGNPYEQYF. DNA for the CDR3: TGTGCCAGCAGCTTGGGTGGCGTCGGGGGGAACCCCTACGAGCAGTACTTC.

The V gene is TRBV30, the J gene TRBJ1-1; unclear D gene. The CDR3 runs to 13 residues. Between the trimmed V and J ends, which lost 3 bases and 4 bases, there was a span of 12 bases. The germline CDR1 and CDR2 sequences are GTSNPN and SVGIG (reference sequence). CDR3: CAWRVHGATEAFF. The CDR3, as DNA: TGTGCCTGGAGGGTCCACGGAGCCACTGAAGCTTTCTTT.

This chain joins TRBV18 and TRBJ2-1; 9 nucleotides match TRBD1. The V gene's germline CDR1 is KGHSH and CDR2 LQKENI. The CDR3 covers 14 residues. The J segment lost 10 bases and the V segment lost 6 bases, leaving 10 bases of the junction unmatched. CDR3 in amino acids: CASSARDRVGEQFF. The CDR3 DNA is TGTGCCAGCTCGGCCCGGGACAGGGTTGGCGAGCAGTTCTTC.

The CDR3: CASSPGHGYEQYF. In DNA form, the CDR3 reads TGTGCCAGCTCACCGGGACACGGGTACGAGCAGTACTTC. This chain joins TRBV18 and TRBJ2-7; tentatively, D is TRBD1 (6 bases). V was trimmed by 3 bases and J by 4 bases, leaving 10 bases between them. Per the germline V gene, CDR1 is KGHSH and CDR2 is LQKENI. The CDR3 runs to 13 residues. Based on the CDR3 plus reference TRBV18 and TRBJ2-7, the full variable domain is NAGVMQNPRHLVRRRGQEARLRCSPMKGHSHVYWYRQLPEEGLKFMVYLQKENIIDESGMPKERFSAEFPKEGPSILRIQQVVRGDSAAYFCASSPGHGYEQYFGPGTRLTVT.

The CDR3 region is CASSLSGLALNEQFF. CDR3 DNA sequence: TGTGCCAGCAGTTTAAGTGGTTTAGCTCTCAATGAGCAGTTCTTC. The chain employs TRBV28 and TRBJ2-1; D call uncertain. V lost 2 bases, J lost 6 bases, and 14 bases lay in between. Germline values: CDR1 MDHEN, CDR2 SYDVKM. This CDR3 contains 15 residues.

The chain links TRBV11-3 to TRBJ2-3; 7 nucleotides align to TRBD2. The CDR3 is 16 amino acids. Germline CDR1 is SGHNT and CDR2 is YENEEA. Trimming removed 4 bases from V and 3 bases from J; junction bases left unmatched: 10. The CDR3 loop is CASSSGLVGGTDTQYF. The CDR3 coding sequence is TGTGCCAGCAGCTCAGGACTAGTCGGGGGGACAGATACGCAGTATTTT.

The chain carries TRBV5-6 and TRBJ2-3; the D is unclear. Trimming took off 4 bases at V and 2 bases at J, with 8 bases between the two ends. The CDR3 loop spans 13 amino acids. CDR1 is SGHDT and CDR2 is YYEEEE in the germline V gene. For the CDR3, the DNA is TGTGCCAGCAGCCCACTCACCACAGATACGCAGTATTTT. This translates into CASSPLTTDTQYF.

The V and J genes are TRBV5-1 and TRBJ2-7; 8 bases agree with TRBD2. The germline V gene encodes CDR1 SGHRS and CDR2 YFSETQ. Trimming at V came to 4 bases and at J to 3 bases, leaving 9 bases not matched to a gene. The CDR3 contains 15 residues. CDR3 sequence (DNA): TGCGCCAGCAGCCCGCCTGGCGGGGGGAACTACGAGCAGTACTTC. Its translation: CASSPPGGGNYEQYF. Complete variable domain (other parts from reference TRBV5-1 and TRBJ2-7): KAGVTQTPRYLIKTRGQQVTLSCSPISGHRSVSWYQQTPGQGLQFLFEYFSETQRNKGNFPGRFSGRQFSNSRSEMNVSTLELGDSALYLCASSPPGGGNYEQYFGPGTRLTVT.

The V call is TRBV19, the J call TRBJ1-2; TRBD1 is a possible D gene (5 bases). This CDR3 region has 16 residues. Trimming took off 6 bases at V and 3 bases at J, with 20 bases between the two ends. The germline gives CDR1 LNHDA, CDR2 SQIVND (reference sequence). The DNA for the CDR3 is TGTGCCAGTAGCTCGACCGGGGACGTCCAATACTATGGCTACACCTTC. Translated, it gives CASSSTGDVQYYGYTF.

This clone showed up just a few times. This sequence joins TRBV10-3 and TRBJ2-2; D is undetermined. This CDR3 comprises 12 residues. Germline assignment: CDR1 ENHRY and CDR2 SYGVKD. Trimming shortened V by 10 bases and J by 2 bases, and 8 bases separated the two germline ends. The chain's CDR3 is CATRLNTGELFF. CDR3 nucleotides: TGTGCCACCCGATTAAACACCGGGGAGCTGTTTTTT.

V and J are TRBV18 and TRBJ2-4; TRBD1 or TRBD2 may be the D gene (5 bases each). Germline values: CDR1 KGHSH, CDR2 LQKENI. This CDR3 has 15 residues. V was clipped by 4 bases and J by 2 bases, with 12 bases between them. The CDR3 DNA reads TGTGCCAGCTCACGAACCGGGACGACCAAAAACATTCAGTACTTC. This encodes CASSRTGTTKNIQYF.

The chain links TRBV7-3 to TRBJ2-3, with a weak D call TRBD1 (6 bases). V was shortened by 1 base and J by 5 bases, with 7 bases between the two germline ends. Germline CDR1 SGHTA, CDR2 FQGTGA. The CDR3 is 13 residues long. This chain's CDR3 is CASSLSRGDTQYF. Here the CDR3 DNA reads TGTGCCAGCAGCTTAAGCAGGGGAGATACGCAGTATTTT.

The chain joins TRBV7-2 to TRBJ1-2; D unclear. Per the germline V gene, CDR1 is SGHTA and CDR2 is FQGNSA. The CDR3 spans 14 residues. V was clipped by 5 bases and J by 7 bases, with 17 bases between them. The CDR3 bases are TGTGCCAGCAGCGCCGTCGGACCTGTTCCTGGCTACACCTTC. This translates into CASSAVGPVPGYTF.

The chain is built from TRBV6-1 and TRBJ1-2; D unresolved. Looked up from germline, CDR1 is MNHNS and CDR2 is SASEGT. This CDR3 comprises 14 residues. Trimming pared 8 bases from V and 4 bases from J, leaving 17 bases between. CDR3 in amino acids: CASENQVPPYGYTF. CDR3 coding DNA: TGTGCCAGCGAAAATCAGGTGCCCCCCTATGGCTACACCTTC.

V usage is TRBV2 and J usage is TRBJ1-4; 8 bases map to TRBD1. Germline trimming cut 8 bases from V and 5 bases from J; bases unmatched to any gene: 7. The germline CDR1 and CDR2 sequences are SNHLY and FYNNEI. This CDR3 is 14 amino acids long. The CDR3 here is CASGPGQANEKLFF. The CDR3 region has the DNA TGTGCCAGCGGCCCGGGACAGGCAAATGAAAAACTGTTTTTT. The full variable domain, completed using reference TRBV2 and TRBJ1-4, is EPEVTQTPSHQVTQMGQEVILRCVPISNHLYFYWYRQILGQKVEFLVSFYNNEISEKSEIFDDQFSVERPDGSNFTLKIRSTKLEDSAMYFCASGPGQANEKLFFGSGTQLSVL.

This clone showed up just a few times. The J gene is TRBJ1-1, the V gene TRBV2; weak D call: TRBD1 (5 bases). V was trimmed by 3 bases and J by 8 bases, leaving 10 bases between them. The CDR3 consists of 12 residues. Germline V gene data show CDR1 as SNHLY and CDR2 as FYNNEI. CDR3 amino acids: CASSDREWEAFF. The CDR3 DNA follows: TGTGCCAGCAGTGACAGGGAATGGGAAGCTTTCTTT.

The gene calls are TRBV5-1 and TRBJ2-5, with D hard to call. CDR1 is SGHRS, CDR2 YFSETQ, per germline. V was trimmed by 5 bases and J by 5 bases, leaving 10 bases between them. This CDR3 has 12 amino acids. The CDR3 DNA sequence: TGCGCCAGCAGGTCCGGGTGGGAGACCCAGTACTTC. Translating gives CASRSGWETQYF.

V usage is TRBV18 and J usage is TRBJ1-1; D may be TRBD1 (6 bases). The V end was cut by 2 bases, the J end by 4 bases, with 11 bases between. The CDR3 spans 14 residues. Germline V gives CDR1 KGHSH, CDR2 LQKENI. CDR3 in amino acids: CASSPSLDSTEAFF. CDR3 in DNA: TGTGCCAGCTCACCAAGTCTGGACAGCACTGAAGCTTTCTTT.

The chain combines TRBV7-9 with TRBJ2-2; possibly TRBD1 for D (6 bases). V lost 5 bases to trimming and J lost 0 bases, with 16 bases between them. Germline V gives CDR1 SEHNR, CDR2 FQNEAQ (reference sequence). The CDR3 spans 17 residues. The CDR3 DNA follows: TGTGCCAGCAGCCCACGACTCAGGGGAACGAACACCGGGGAGCTGTTTTTT. Protein sequence: CASSPRLRGTNTGELFF. Full variable domain (missing parts from reference TRBV7-9 and TRBJ2-2): DTGVSQNPRHKITKRGQNVTFRCDPISEHNRLYWYRQTLGQGPEFLTYFQNEAQLEKSRLLSDRFSAERPKGSFSTLEIQRTEQGDSAMYLCASSPRLRGTNTGELFFGEGSRLTVL.

This clone was recorded only once. This chain's CDR3 is CASRVTKGPGELFF. In nucleotides, the CDR3 is TGTGCCAGCAGGGTTACCAAGGGGCCCGGGGAGCTGTTTTTT. The chain joins TRBV2 to TRBJ2-2; TRBD1 is a possible D gene (5 bases). The CDR3 is 14 amino acids. V was trimmed by 6 bases and J by 6 bases, leaving 14 bases between them. Per germline, CDR1 SNHLY and CDR2 FYNNEI.

The genes are TRBV6-5 and TRBJ2-6; D is possibly TRBD1 (5 bases). CDR1 and CDR2 from the germline V gene are MNHEY and SVGAGI. The CDR3 extends over 14 amino acids. Deletions cut 8 bases from V and 4 bases from J, with 12 bases between. The DNA of the CDR3 is TGTGCCAGCCAAGGGGCGGCCGGGGCCAACGTCCTGACTTTC. Translated: CASQGAAGANVLTF.

The chain uses TRBV11-1 and TRBJ2-7; TRBD2 agrees at 9 bases. This CDR3 region has 17 residues. The germline V gene has CDR1 SGHAT and CDR2 FQDESV (reference sequence). V dropped 5 bases and J dropped 5; count of bases not matched to a gene: 16. The chain's CDR3 is CASSIGLGLAGSDEQYF. Here the CDR3 DNA reads TGTGCCAGCAGCATAGGTCTGGGGCTAGCGGGATCAGACGAGCAGTACTTC.

The rearrangement joins TRBV5-1 to TRBJ2-2; TRBD1 aligns across 9 bases. This CDR3 is built from 16 residues. V dropped 0 bases and J dropped 6; count of bases not matched to a gene: 6. CDR1 SGHRS and CDR2 YFSETQ come from the germline V gene. In DNA, the CDR3 is TGCGCCAGCAGCTTGGCAACGGGACAGGGTTCCGGGGAGCTGTTTTTT. Translation: CASSLATGQGSGELFF. The full variable domain, in which reference TRBV5-1 and TRBJ2-2 provide the parts outside the CDR3, is KAGVTQTPRYLIKTRGQQVTLSCSPISGHRSVSWYQQTPGQGLQFLFEYFSETQRNKGNFPGRFSGRQFSNSRSEMNVSTLELGDSALYLCASSLATGQGSGELFFGEGSRLTVL.